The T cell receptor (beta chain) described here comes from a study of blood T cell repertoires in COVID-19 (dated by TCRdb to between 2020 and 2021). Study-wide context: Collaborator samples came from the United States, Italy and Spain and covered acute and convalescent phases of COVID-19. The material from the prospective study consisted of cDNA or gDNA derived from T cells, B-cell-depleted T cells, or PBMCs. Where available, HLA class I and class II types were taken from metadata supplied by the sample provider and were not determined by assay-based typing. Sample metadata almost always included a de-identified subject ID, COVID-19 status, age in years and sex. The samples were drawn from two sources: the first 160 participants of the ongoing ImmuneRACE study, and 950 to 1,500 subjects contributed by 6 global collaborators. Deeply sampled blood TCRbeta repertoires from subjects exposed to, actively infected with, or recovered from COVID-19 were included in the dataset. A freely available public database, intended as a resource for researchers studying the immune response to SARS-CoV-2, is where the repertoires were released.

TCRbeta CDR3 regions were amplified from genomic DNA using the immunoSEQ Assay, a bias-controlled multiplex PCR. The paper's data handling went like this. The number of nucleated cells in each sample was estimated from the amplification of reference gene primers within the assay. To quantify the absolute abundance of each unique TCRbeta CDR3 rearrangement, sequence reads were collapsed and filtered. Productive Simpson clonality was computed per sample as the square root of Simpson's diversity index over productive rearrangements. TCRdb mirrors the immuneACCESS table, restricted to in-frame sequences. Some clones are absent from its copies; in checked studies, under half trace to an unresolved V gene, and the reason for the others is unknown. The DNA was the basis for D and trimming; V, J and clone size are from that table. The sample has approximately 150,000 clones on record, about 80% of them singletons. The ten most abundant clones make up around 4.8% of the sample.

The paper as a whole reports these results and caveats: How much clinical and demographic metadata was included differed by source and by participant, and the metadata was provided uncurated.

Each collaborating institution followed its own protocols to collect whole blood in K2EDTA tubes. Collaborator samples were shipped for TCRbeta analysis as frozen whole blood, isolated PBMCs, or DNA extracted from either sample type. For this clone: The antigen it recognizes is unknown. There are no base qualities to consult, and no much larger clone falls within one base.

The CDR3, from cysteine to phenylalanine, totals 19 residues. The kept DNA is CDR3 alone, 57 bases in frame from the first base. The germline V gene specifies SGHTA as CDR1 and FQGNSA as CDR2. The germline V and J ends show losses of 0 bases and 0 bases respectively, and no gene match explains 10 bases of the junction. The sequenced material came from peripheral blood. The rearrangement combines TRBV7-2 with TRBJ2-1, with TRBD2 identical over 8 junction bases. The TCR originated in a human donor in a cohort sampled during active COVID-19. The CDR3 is CASSLASVAGQHSYNEQFF. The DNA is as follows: TGTGCCAGCAGCTTAGCGAGTGTAGCGGGGCAACACTCCTACAATGAGCAGTTCTTC.